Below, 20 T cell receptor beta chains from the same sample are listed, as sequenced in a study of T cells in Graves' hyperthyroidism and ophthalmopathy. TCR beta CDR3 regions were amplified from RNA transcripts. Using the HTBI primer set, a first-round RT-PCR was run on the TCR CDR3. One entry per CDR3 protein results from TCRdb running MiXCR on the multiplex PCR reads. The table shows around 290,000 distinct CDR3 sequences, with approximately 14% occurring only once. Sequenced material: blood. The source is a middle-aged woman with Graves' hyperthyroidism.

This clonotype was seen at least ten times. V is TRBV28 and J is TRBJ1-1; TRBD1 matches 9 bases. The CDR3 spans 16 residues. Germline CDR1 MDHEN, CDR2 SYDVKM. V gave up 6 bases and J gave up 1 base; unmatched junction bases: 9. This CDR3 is CASRDDLGQGNTEAFF. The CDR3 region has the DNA TGTGCCAGCAGAGACGACCTGGGACAGGGGAACACTGAAGCTTTCTTT.

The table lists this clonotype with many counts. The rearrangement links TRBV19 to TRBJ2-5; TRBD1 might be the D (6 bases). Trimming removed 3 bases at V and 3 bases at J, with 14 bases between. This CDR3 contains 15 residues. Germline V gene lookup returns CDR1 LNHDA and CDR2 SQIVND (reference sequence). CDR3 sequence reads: CASSIRQDREETQYF. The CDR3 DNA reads TGTGCCAGTAGTATTCGACAGGACAGAGAAGAGACCCAGTACTTC.

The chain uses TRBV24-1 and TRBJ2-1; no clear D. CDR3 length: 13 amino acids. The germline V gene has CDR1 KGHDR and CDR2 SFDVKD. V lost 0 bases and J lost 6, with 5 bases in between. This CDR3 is CATSDLVTNEQFF. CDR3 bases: TGTGCCACCAGTGATTTGGTTACCAATGAGCAGTTCTTC.

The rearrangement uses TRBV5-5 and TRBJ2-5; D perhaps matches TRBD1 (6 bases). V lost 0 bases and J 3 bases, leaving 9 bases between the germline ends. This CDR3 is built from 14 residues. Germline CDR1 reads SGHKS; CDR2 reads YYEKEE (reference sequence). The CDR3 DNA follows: TGTGCCAGCAGCTTGGAGTACAGGGAAGAGACCCAGTACTTC. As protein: CASSLEYREETQYF.

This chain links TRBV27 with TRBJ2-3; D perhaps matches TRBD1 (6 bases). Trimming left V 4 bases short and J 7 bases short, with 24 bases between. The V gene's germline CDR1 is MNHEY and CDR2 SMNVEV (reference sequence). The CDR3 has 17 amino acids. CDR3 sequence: CASSSLTGRSLQNTQYF. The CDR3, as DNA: TGTGCCAGCAGTTCCCTCACAGGGCGTAGCCTACAGAATACGCAGTATTTT.

In DNA, the CDR3 is TGTGCCAGCTCACCAAACGAGGAAGGGAATGGCTACACCTTC. Its protein product is CASSPNEEGNGYTF. V and J are TRBV18 and TRBJ1-2; D gene ambiguous. The CDR3 extends over 14 amino acids. V gave up 2 bases and J gave up 6 bases, with 13 bases separating them. The germline V gene encodes CDR1 KGHSH and CDR2 LQKENI.

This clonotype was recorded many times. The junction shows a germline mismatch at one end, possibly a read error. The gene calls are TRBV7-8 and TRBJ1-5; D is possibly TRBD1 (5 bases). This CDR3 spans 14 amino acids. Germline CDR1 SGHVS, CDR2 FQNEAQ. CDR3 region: CASSSQVGNRPQHF. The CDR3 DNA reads TGTGCCAGCAGCTCACAGGTGGGCAATCGGCCCCAGCATTTT.

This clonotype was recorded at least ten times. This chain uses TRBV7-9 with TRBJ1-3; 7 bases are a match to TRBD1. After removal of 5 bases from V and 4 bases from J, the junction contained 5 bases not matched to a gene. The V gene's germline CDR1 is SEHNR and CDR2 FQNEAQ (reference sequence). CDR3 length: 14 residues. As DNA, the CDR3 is TGTGCCAGCAGCGACAGGGCTTTCGGAAACACCATATATTTT. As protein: CASSDRAFGNTIYF.

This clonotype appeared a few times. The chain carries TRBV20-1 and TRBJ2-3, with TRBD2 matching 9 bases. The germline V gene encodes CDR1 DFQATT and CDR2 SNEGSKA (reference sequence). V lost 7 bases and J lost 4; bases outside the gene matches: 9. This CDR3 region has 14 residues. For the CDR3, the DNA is TGCAGTGTTTGGATGATAGCGGGAGCAGATACGCAGTATTTT. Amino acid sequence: CSVWMIAGADTQYF.

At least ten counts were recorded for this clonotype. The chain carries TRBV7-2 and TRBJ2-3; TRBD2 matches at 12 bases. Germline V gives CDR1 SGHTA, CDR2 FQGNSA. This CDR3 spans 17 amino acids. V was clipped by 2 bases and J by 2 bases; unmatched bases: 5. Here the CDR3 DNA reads TGTGCCAGCAGCTTAACTACTAGCGGGGGGCCCACAGATACGCAGTATTTT. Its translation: CASSLTTSGGPTDTQYF. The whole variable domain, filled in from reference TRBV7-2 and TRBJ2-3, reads GAGVSQSPSNKVTEKGKDVELRCDPISGHTALYWYRQSLGQGLEFLIYFQGNSAPDKSGLPSDRFSAERTGGSVSTLTIQRTQQEDSAVYLCASSLTTSGGPTDTQYFGPGTRLTVL.

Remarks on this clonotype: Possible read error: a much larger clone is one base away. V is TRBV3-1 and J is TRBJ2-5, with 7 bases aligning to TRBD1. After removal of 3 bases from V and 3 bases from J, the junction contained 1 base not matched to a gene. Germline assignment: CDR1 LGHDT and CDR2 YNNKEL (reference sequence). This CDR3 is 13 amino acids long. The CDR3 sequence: CASSHGTEETQYF. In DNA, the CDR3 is TGTGCCAGCAGCCACGGGACAGAAGAGACCCAGTACTTC.

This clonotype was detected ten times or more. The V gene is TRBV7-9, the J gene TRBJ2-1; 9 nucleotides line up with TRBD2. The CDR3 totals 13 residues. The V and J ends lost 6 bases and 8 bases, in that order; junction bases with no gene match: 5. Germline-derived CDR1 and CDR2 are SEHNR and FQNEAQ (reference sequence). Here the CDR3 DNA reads TGTGCCAGCAGGGCTAGCGGGACCGATGAGCAGTTCTTC. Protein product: CASRASGTDEQFF.

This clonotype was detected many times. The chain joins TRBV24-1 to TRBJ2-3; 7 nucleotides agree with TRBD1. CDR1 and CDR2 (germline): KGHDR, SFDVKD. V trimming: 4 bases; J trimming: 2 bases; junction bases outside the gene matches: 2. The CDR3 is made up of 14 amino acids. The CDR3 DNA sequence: TGTGCCACCAGTGACAGGGGGTACACAGATACGCAGTATTTT. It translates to CATSDRGYTDTQYF.

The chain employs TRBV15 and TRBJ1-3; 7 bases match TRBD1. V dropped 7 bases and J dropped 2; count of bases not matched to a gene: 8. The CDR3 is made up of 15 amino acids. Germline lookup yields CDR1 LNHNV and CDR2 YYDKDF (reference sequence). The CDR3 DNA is TGTGCCACCACCAGGGGGAAAACCACTGGAAACACCATATATTTT. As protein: CATTRGKTTGNTIYF.

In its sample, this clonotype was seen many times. The CDR3 nucleotides are TGTGCCAGCAGCTTTCTAGCGGGAGTTAAAGATACGCAGTATTTT. This codes for CASSFLAGVKDTQYF. The chain employs TRBV7-3 and TRBJ2-3; 10 bases fit TRBD2. The CDR3 sequence is 15 residues long. Trimming at V came to 3 bases and at J to 5 bases, leaving 5 bases not matched to a gene. Germline V gene data show CDR1 as SGHTA and CDR2 as FQGTGA.

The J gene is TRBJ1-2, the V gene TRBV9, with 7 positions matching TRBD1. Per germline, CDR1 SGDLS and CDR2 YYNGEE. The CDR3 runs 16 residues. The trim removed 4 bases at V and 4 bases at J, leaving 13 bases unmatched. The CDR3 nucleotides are TGTGCCAGCAGCCCCCGACAGGGAGGTATAATCTATGGCTACACCTTC. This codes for CASSPRQGGIIYGYTF.

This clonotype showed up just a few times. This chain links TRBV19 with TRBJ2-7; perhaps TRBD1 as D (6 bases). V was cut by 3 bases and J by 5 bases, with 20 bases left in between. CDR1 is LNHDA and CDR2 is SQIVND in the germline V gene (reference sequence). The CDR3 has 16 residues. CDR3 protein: CASSMGAATRLHEQYF. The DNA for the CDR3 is TGTGCCAGTAGTATGGGGGCGGCAACGAGGCTCCACGAGCAGTACTTC. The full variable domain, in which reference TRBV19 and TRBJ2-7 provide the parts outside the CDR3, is DGGITQSPKYLFRKEGQNVTLSCEQNLNHDAMYWYRQDPGQGLRLIYYSQIVNDFQKGDIAEGYSVSREKKESFPLTVTSAQKNPTAFYLCASSMGAATRLHEQYFGPGTRLTVT.

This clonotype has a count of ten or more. The CDR3: CASSEQGARETQYF. CDR3 in DNA: TGTGCCAGCAGTGAACAGGGGGCTCGAGAGACCCAGTACTTC. The rearrangement uses TRBV2 and TRBJ2-5, with 8 nucleotides matching TRBD1. This CDR3 has 14 residues. Losses at the gene ends were 2 bases for V and 4 bases for J; bases not matched to a gene: 3. From germline, CDR1 is SNHLY and CDR2 FYNNEI.

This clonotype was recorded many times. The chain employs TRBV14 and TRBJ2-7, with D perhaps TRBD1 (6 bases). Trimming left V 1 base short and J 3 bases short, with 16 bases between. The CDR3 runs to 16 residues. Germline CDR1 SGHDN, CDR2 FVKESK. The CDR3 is CASSQGGTIDSYEQYF. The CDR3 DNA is TGTGCCAGCAGCCAAGGGGGGACAATTGATAGCTACGAGCAGTACTTC. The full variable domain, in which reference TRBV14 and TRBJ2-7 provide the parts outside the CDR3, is EAGVTQFPSHSVIEKGQTVTLRCDPISGHDNLYWYRRVMGKEIKFLLHFVKESKQDESGMPNNRFLAERTGGTYSTLKVQPAELEDSGVYFCASSQGGTIDSYEQYFGPGTRLTVT.

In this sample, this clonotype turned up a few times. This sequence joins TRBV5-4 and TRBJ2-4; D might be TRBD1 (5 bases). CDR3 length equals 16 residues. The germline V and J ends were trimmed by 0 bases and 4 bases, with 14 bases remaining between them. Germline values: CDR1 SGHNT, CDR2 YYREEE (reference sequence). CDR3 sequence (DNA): TGTGCCAGCAGCTTGGGACCGGACATGGTAAAAAACATTCAGTACTTC. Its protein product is CASSLGPDMVKNIQYF.